The T cell receptor beta chain described here comes from a study of cytomegalovirus exposure and HLA in healthy donors. Primers included in the PCR were 60 Vbeta and 13 Jbeta primers. TCRdb's table, derived via immunoSEQ multiplex PCR, lists solely in-frame clones and lacks some. Here the sample spans some 150,000 clones, approximately 75% being singletons. Germline V CDR1 and CDR2: KGHSH, LQKENI. This CDR3 is built from 15 residues. The junction had 2 bases not matched to a gene; V was cut back by 1 base and J by 3 bases. This sequence originates from a young man in good health and CMV-seropositive. The sequencing sample was made of PBMCs. V gene TRBV18 combines with J gene TRBJ2-7, with 11 nucleotides matching TRBD2. The CDR3 spells CASSPLLAGGYEQYF. DNA of the CDR3: TGTGCCAGCTCACCACTTCTAGCGGGGGGCTACGAGCAGTACTTC.